This T cell receptor beta chain was identified during a study of vaccination effects on CD4 cells after COVID-19. Whole-study findings and limits: Cross-reactivity toward common cold coronaviruses was confined to only 1 of 255 vaccine-induced clones in healthy vaccinees.

Ahead of sequencing, the ViraFEST assay grew antigen-specific CD4+ T cells using viral peptide pools. Once cultured for under 11 days, the cells underwent separation to obtain CD4+ T cells. Negative nucleocapsid antibody tests before and after vaccination confirmed no previous SARS-CoV-2 infection. IL-2 medium took the place of half the medium on both days 3 and 7. Turning to this clone: Its antigen is undetermined.

Measured with immunoSEQ multiplex PCR; TCRdb has only the in-frame clones, and not every one. This table has under 40,000 clones, about three quarters appearing once. The receptor was isolated from a human donor who received a COVID-19 vaccine. The source was CD4+ T cells from PBMCs cultured with HCoV-OC43 spike peptides, collected before COVID-19 vaccination. Subset denoted: HCoV-OC43 spike overlapping peptide pool stimulation.

In nucleotides, the CDR3 is TGTGCCAGCAGTGGACAGGACTACTATGGCTACACCTTC. This codes for CASSGQDYYGYTF. The chain uses TRBV6-4 and TRBJ1-2; D may be TRBD1 (6 bases). This CDR3 has 13 residues. Germline assignment: CDR1 MRHNA and CDR2 SNTAGT. The germline V and J ends were trimmed by 4 bases and 3 bases, with 9 bases remaining between them.